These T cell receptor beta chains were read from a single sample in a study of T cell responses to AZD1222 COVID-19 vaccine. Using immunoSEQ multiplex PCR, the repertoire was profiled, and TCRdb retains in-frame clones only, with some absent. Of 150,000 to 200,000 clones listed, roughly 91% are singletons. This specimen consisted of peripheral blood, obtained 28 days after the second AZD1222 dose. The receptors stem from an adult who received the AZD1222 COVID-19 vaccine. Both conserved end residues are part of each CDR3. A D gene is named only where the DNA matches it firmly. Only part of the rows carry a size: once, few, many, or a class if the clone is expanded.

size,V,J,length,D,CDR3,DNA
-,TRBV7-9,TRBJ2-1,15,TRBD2,CASSLRSGSYNEQFF,TGTGCCAGCAGCCTTCGTAGCGGGAGCTACAATGAGCAGTTCTTC
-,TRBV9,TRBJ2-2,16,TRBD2,CASSVGLAEGSGELFF,TGTGCCAGCAGCGTGGGACTAGCGGAGGGGTCTGGGGAGCTGTTTTTT
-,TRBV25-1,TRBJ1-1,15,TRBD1,CASSLGQGSYTEAFF,TGTGCCAGCAGTTTGGGACAGGGGAGTTACACTGAAGCTTTCTTT
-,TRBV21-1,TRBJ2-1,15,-,CASSIAGAGYNEQFF,TGTGCCAGCAGCATAGCGGGAGCCGGCTACAATGAGCAGTTCTTC
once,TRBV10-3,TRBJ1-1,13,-,CAISGNQGTEAFF,TGTGCCATCAGTGGCAACCAGGGCACTGAAGCTTTCTTT
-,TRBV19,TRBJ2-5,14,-,CASSTGRVAETQYF,TGTGCCAGTAGTACGGGACGGGTGGCCGAGACCCAGTACTTC
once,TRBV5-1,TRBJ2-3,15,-,CASSLARQSTDTQYF,TGCGCCAGCAGCTTGGCCAGGCAGAGCACAGATACGCAGTATTTT
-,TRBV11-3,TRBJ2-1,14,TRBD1,CASSLDTGDNEQFF,TGTGCCAGCAGCTTGGATACAGGGGACAATGAGCAGTTCTTC
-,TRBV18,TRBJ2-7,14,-,CASSRQDSTYEQYF,TGTGCCAGCTCACGGCAGGACAGCACCTACGAGCAGTACTTC
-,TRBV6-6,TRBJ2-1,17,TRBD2,CASSRSPGLAVLGEQFF,TGTGCCAGCAGTCGATCTCCGGGACTAGCGGTACTGGGTGAGCAGTTCTTC
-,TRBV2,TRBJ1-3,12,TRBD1,CASSDRWGQGPF,TGTGCCAGCAGTGATCGATGGGGACAGGGCCCATTT
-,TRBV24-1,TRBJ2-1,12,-,CATSLGYNEQFF,TGTGCCACCAGTCTCGGATACAATGAGCAGTTCTTC
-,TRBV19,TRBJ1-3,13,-,CASSTDSGNTIYF,TGTGCCAGTTCGACCGACTCTGGAAACACCATATATTTT
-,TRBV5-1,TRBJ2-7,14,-,CASTRTESSYEQYF,TGCGCCAGCACCCGGACGGAGAGCTCCTACGAGCAGTACTTC
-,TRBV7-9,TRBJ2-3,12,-,CASSQGRNTQYF,TGTGCCAGCAGCCAGGGGAGAAATACGCAGTATTTT
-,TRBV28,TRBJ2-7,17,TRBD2,CASTDWDIWTSGNEQYF,TGTGCCAGCACCGACTGGGACATCTGGACTAGCGGGAACGAGCAGTACTTC
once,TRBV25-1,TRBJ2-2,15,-,CASSSEVSNTGELFF,TGTGCCAGCAGTTCGGAAGTCTCGAACACCGGGGAGCTGTTTTTT
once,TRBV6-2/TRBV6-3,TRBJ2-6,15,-,CASSYRPSGANVLTF,TGTGCCAGCAGTTATCGTCCCTCTGGGGCCAACGTCCTGACTTTC
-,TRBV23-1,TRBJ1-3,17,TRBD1,CASSQSDLDRVGNTIYF,TGCGCCAGCAGTCAATCCGATCTGGACAGGGTCGGAAACACCATATATTTT
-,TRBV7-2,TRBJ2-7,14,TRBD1,CASSLVGTAYEQYF,TGTGCCAGCAGCTTAGTAGGGACAGCCTACGAGCAGTACTTC
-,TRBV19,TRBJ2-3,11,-,CASSVTDTQYF,TGTGCCAGTAGTGTCACAGATACGCAGTATTTT
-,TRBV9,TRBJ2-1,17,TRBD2,CASSPRVGSGRYNEQFF,TGTGCCAGCAGCCCCCGAGTAGGGAGCGGGAGATACAATGAGCAGTTCTTC
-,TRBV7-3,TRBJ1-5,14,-,CASSSSREGQPQHF,TGTGCCAGCAGCTCGTCCAGGGAAGGGCAGCCCCAGCATTTT
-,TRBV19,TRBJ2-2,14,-,CASSSPPNTGELFF,TGTGCCAGTAGTTCACCGCCTAACACCGGGGAGCTGTTTTTT
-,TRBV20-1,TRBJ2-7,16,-,CSASRSDPGTPYEQYF,TGCAGTGCTAGTCGAAGCGACCCGGGAACTCCCTACGAGCAGTACTTC
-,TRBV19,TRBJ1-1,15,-,CASSIGGLGNTEAFF,TGTGCCAGTAGTATAGGGGGACTGGGGAACACTGAAGCTTTCTTT
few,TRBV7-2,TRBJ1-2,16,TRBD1,CASRPTPGQGLWGYTF,TGTGCCAGCAGGCCAACTCCGGGACAGGGCCTGTGGGGCTACACCTTC
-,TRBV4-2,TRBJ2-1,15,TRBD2,CASRQASGTYNEQFF,TGTGCCAGCAGGCAAGCTAGCGGAACTTACAATGAGCAGTTCTTC
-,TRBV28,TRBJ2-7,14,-,CASIGGESTYEQYF,TGTGCCAGCATAGGGGGGGAGTCAACCTACGAGCAGTACTTC
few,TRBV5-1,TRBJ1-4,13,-,CASSLRGDEKLFF,TGCGCCAGCAGCTTGAGGGGAGACGAAAAACTGTTTTTT
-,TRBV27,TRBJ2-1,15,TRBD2,CASRGLAGVSDEQFF,TGTGCCAGCAGAGGACTAGCGGGAGTCTCGGATGAGCAGTTCTTC
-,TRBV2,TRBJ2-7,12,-,CASSDLDYEQYF,TGTGCCAGCAGTGATTTGGACTACGAGCAGTACTTC
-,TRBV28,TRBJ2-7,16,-,CASQAVGLNDHHEQYF,TGTGCCAGCCAGGCGGTTGGACTCAACGACCACCACGAGCAGTACTTC
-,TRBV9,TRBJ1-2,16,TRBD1,CASSRAAQGANYGYTF,TGTGCCAGCAGCAGAGCGGCGCAGGGGGCGAACTATGGCTACACCTTC
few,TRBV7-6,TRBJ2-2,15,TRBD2,CASSSWRESTGELFF,TGTGCCAGCAGCTCGTGGCGGGAGAGCACCGGGGAGCTGTTTTTT
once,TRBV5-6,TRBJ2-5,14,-,CASSWKGREETQYF,TGTGCCAGCAGCTGGAAGGGCAGGGAAGAGACCCAGTACTTC
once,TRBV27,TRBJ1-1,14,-,CASSKTGLNTEAFF,TGTGCCAGCAGTAAGACAGGACTTAACACTGAAGCTTTCTTT
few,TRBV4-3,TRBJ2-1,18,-,CASSQEGDWGLGDNEQFF,TGCGCCAGCAGCCAAGAGGGGGATTGGGGGCTAGGGGACAATGAGCAGTTCTTC
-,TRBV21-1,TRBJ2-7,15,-,CASNSWGTELYEQYF,TGTGCCAGCAACTCCTGGGGGACAGAGCTTTACGAGCAGTACTTC
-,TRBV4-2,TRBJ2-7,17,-,CASSQETGPRSSYEQYF,TGTGCCAGCAGCCAAGAAACGGGACCCAGGAGCTCCTACGAGCAGTACTTC
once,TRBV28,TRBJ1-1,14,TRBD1,CASHTTGDGTEAFF,TGTGCCAGCCATACGACAGGGGATGGCACTGAAGCTTTCTTT
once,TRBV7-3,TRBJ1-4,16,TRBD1,CASSLRARDREEKLFF,TGTGCCAGCAGCTTAAGAGCCCGGGACAGGGAGGAAAAACTGTTTTTT